Reported below is one T cell receptor (beta chain). Its antigen is not known. Trimming took off 7 bases at V and 9 bases at J, with 19 bases between the two ends. The CDR3 covers 15 residues. From germline, CDR1 is MNHNS and CDR2 SASEGT. Original analysis: The study's classifier, a distant-metastasis tool for papillary thyroid cancer, was built using CDR3 differences across clinicopathological groups. TCRdb re-processed the PCR reads through MiXCR. The V and J calls reflect TCRdb's pipeline rather than the authors' work. The sample holds over 15,000 clones, 3.5% to 4.5% seen once. Before thyroid surgery, none of the patients had received any treatment. The entry originates in a study of metastatic and nonmetastatic thyroid tumors. Study-level background: Repertoire data that came from the blood and tumor or nodule tissue of malignant and benign thyroid patients were compared.

Findings and limits, study-wide: Benign nodules were reported to have significantly lower TCR beta diversity than malignant thyroid tumors, in blood and tumor.

The V call is TRBV6-1, the J call TRBJ1-6, with D unresolved. Sequencing was performed on tumor tissue. This sequence was found in a female donor with papillary thyroid cancer or a benign thyroid nodule (not recorded which). Some clones in this sample may be carry-over from other donors' samples. In nucleotides, the CDR3 is TGTGCCAGCACGCGAGGTGGAAGTGGGATTTCACCCCTCCACTTT. Translation: CASTRGGSGISPLHF.